This T cell receptor (beta chain) was sequenced in a study of beta chain features in type 1 diabetes. In the study overall: Across all samples, roughly 98,000,000 sorted cells were examined.

In its sample, this clone was seen a few times. Its antigen is currently unknown. General study findings and limits: The study found moderately but significantly shorter TCRB CDR3s in all four CD4+ subsets of Type 1 diabetes patients. PCR, the amplification step, might favor shorter templates, equally in patients and controls. The analysis here could not establish whether HLA type shapes TCRB rearrangement.

Sorting based on CD45RO/CCR7/CD25/CD127/CD95/CD27 separated CD4+ naive, central memory, regulatory and stem cell-like memory cells. TCRB transcripts that were expressed got sequenced, as all of the isolated RNA had been reverse transcribed. Measured with immunoSEQ multiplex PCR; TCRdb has only the in-frame clones, and not every one. The sample has some 700,000 clones; 10% to 15% are singletons. The origin of this receptor is a man aged 18-30 years with type 1 diabetes. Sequenced: naive CD4+ T cells from blood.

CDR3 sequence reads: CASSAQGLGTEAFF. The CDR3 bases are TGTGCCAGCAGTGCTCAGGGGCTCGGCACTGAAGCTTTCTTT. The chain carries TRBV2 and TRBJ1-1, with TRBD1 as a possible D gene (6 bases). The V gene's germline CDR1 is SNHLY and CDR2 FYNNEI. This CDR3 spans 14 amino acids. Trimming took 4 bases from V and 4 from J, leaving 13 bases between them.